Sequencing of this T cell receptor beta chain was carried out in a study of OX40 agonist ivuxolimab in advanced cancers. The table came from immunoSEQ multiplex PCR; TCRdb's copy has only in-frame clones and leaves some out. The sample consists of over 60,000 clones, around 94% of them appearing once. This clone has only one observation. The sample was CD4+ or CD8+ T cells sorted from blood, taken in a trial of the OX40 agonist ivuxolimab. This clonotype was obtained from an adult with an advanced solid tumor such as melanoma, head and neck, liver or kidney cancer.

CDR3 protein: CASSPRESYEQYF. DNA of the CDR3: TGTGCCAGCAGCCCCAGGGAATCCTACGAGCAGTACTTC. This chain links TRBV11-3 with TRBJ2-7, with TRBD1 as a possible D gene (5 bases). This CDR3 is 13 amino acids long. From germline, CDR1 is SGHNT and CDR2 YENEEA. Trimming stripped 5 bases from V and 1 base from J, with 9 bases between.